These T cell receptor beta chains were read from a single sample in a study of blood T cells in healthy people across ages. TCRdb re-called the 5' RACE reads through MiXCR, storing one row per CDR3 protein. The sample records nearly 800,000 distinct CDR3 sequences, roughly three fifths being singletons. Sequencing was performed on blood. The receptors come from a man aged 35 to 55 in good health. CDR3s include the opening cysteine and the closing phenylalanine or tryptophan. Fields, in order: clone size, J gene, D gene, V gene, CDR3 DNA, CDR3 protein. The D gene is left open where the match is weak. Some rows mark clone size as missing; the rest say once, few, many or name a class of expanded clone.

abundance: -
j_gene: TRBJ2-7
d_gene: -
v_gene: TRBV3-1
CDR3nt: TGTGCCAGCAGCCAAGACCCCCGACAGCGATTAAACTACGAGCAGTACTTC
CDR3aa: CASSQDPRQRLNYEQYF

abundance: few
j_gene: TRBJ2-7
d_gene: TRBD2
v_gene: TRBV28
CDR3nt: TGTGCCAGCAGACCCGGGGGGACTAGCGGGACCTACGAGCAGTACTTC
CDR3aa: CASRPGGTSGTYEQYF

abundance: -
j_gene: TRBJ1-1
d_gene: -
v_gene: TRBV7-2
CDR3nt: TGTGCCAGCATCCACGATTGGGGGGCGTCTGAAGCTTTCTTT
CDR3aa: CASIHDWGASEAFF

abundance: -
j_gene: TRBJ2-5
d_gene: TRBD2
v_gene: TRBV24-1
CDR3nt: TGTGCCACCAGTGTGAGCGGGAGCGAGACCCAGTACTTC
CDR3aa: CATSVSGSETQYF

abundance: -
j_gene: TRBJ1-2
d_gene: TRBD1
v_gene: TRBV7-2
CDR3nt: TGTGCCAGCAGCGGCCGGACAGGGGGCAGCTATGGCTACACCTTC
CDR3aa: CASSGRTGGSYGYTF

abundance: -
j_gene: TRBJ2-7
d_gene: TRBD2
v_gene: TRBV7-3
CDR3nt: TGTGCCAGCAGCTTAGAGGCTAGCGGGCACTACAATGAGCAGTACTTC
CDR3aa: CASSLEASGHYNEQYF

abundance: few
j_gene: TRBJ2-1
d_gene: -
v_gene: TRBV5-5
CDR3nt: TGTGCCAGCAGCTCTTTAAACAATGAGCAGTTCTTC
CDR3aa: CASSSLNNEQFF

abundance: few
j_gene: TRBJ2-4
d_gene: -
v_gene: TRBV29-1
CDR3nt: TGCAGCGTTACCACTCGACAGGCCACGTACTTC
CDR3aa: CSVTTRQATYF

abundance: few
j_gene: TRBJ2-5
d_gene: TRBD1
v_gene: TRBV24-1
CDR3nt: TGTGCCACCAGTGATCGACAGGGGTCCGTGGTGGAGACCCAGTACTTC
CDR3aa: CATSDRQGSVVETQYF

abundance: few
j_gene: TRBJ1-2
d_gene: -
v_gene: TRBV4-3
CDR3nt: TGCGCCAGCAGCCAAGATTTATCGGCAGCGATTATATATGGCTACACCTTC
CDR3aa: CASSQDLSAAIIYGYTF

abundance: -
j_gene: TRBJ2-5
d_gene: TRBD1
v_gene: TRBV4-2
CDR3nt: TGTGCCAGCAGCGGGGAAGACAGGGCTCAAGAGACCCAGTACTTC
CDR3aa: CASSGEDRAQETQYF

abundance: -
j_gene: TRBJ2-7
d_gene: -
v_gene: TRBV28
CDR3nt: TGTGCCAGCAGTTTAGGGCGAACGAACTCTGGCTACGAGCAGTACTTC
CDR3aa: CASSLGRTNSGYEQYF

abundance: -
j_gene: TRBJ1-2
d_gene: -
v_gene: TRBV3-1
CDR3nt: TGTGCCAGCAGCCGGGAACGGGGGGCGTTTGGCTACACCTTC
CDR3aa: CASSRERGAFGYTF